These T cell receptor beta chains were read from a single sample in a study of memory CD4+ T cells and cytomegalovirus serostatus. Produced via immunoSEQ multiplex PCR; TCRdb's table is partial and in-frame only. This table holds 50,000 to 60,000 clones, more than 70% found once. The sequencing sample was made of memory CD4+ T cells from blood. These receptors all come from an adult in good health and CMV-seropositive. The CDR3 runs from the conserved cysteine through the conserved F or W. D genes are given only for firm matches. Expanded clones get a size class; other rows say once, few or many, or leave the size out.

cdr3_length clone_size j_call v_call d_call cdr3_nt cdr3_aa
16 NA TRBJ2-5 TRBV5-1 NA TGCGCCAGCAGCAAAGCCCAAGGGGCCCAACAAGAGACCCAGTACTTC CASSKAQGAQQETQYF
11 NA TRBJ1-2 TRBV20-1 NA TGCAGTGCACCAGGGAACTATGGCTACACCTTC CSAPGNYGYTF
14 NA TRBJ1-5 TRBV6-1 NA TGTGCCAGCAGTGAACGTGGTGGGGGGCAGCCCCAGCATTTT CASSERGGGQPQHF
12 NA TRBJ1-2 TRBV7-9 NA TGTGCCAGCAGCTTAGATGCCAGGGACTACACCTTC CASSLDARDYTF
13 NA TRBJ2-2 TRBV16 NA TGTGCCAGCAGCCAATCCAGCAACGGGGAGCTGTTTTTT CASSQSSNGELFF
15 NA TRBJ1-1 TRBV5-1 NA TGCGCCAGCAGCTTGGCCTCGCAATGGAACACTGAAGCTTTCTTT CASSLASQWNTEAFF
13 NA TRBJ2-5 TRBV7-7 NA TGTGCTAGCAGCTACAGGGCACAAGAGACCCAGTACTTC CASSYRAQETQYF
14 once TRBJ1-5 TRBV9 TRBD1 TGTGCCAGCAGCGACCCCGACAGGGACCAGCCCCAGCATTTT CASSDPDRDQPQHF
16 NA TRBJ2-1 TRBV5-4 TRBD2 TGTGCCAGCAGAAAAACTCTAGCGGGGGGACCGAATGAGCAGTTCTTC CASRKTLAGGPNEQFF
16 NA TRBJ2-2 TRBV7-2 TRBD1 TGTGCCAGCAGGCGACAGGGCGCTTGGGGCACCGGGGAGCTGTTTTTT CASRRQGAWGTGELFF
15 NA TRBJ2-5 TRBV14 TRBD2 TGTGCCAGCAGCCAGAGGACTAGCGGGGGCGAGACCCAGTACTTC CASSQRTSGGETQYF
13 NA TRBJ1-5 TRBV27 TRBD1 TGTGCCAGCAGCCTGACAGGGAACCAGCCCCAGCATTTT CASSLTGNQPQHF
16 NA TRBJ2-1 TRBV7-2 TRBD2 TGTGCCAGCAGCAAGGGGAGCCTAGCGGCCCAAGGGGTTCAGTTCTTC CASSKGSLAAQGVQFF
15 NA TRBJ1-5 TRBV28 TRBD1 TGTGCCAGCAGTCCCGCGGGGACAGGGGGTCAGCCCCAGCATTTT CASSPAGTGGQPQHF
13 once TRBJ2-7 TRBV7-2 NA TGTGCCAGCAGCTTGTCATATAACTACGAGCAGTACTTC CASSLSYNYEQYF
14 once TRBJ1-4 TRBV7-2 NA TGTGCCAGCAGCCCACTACAGATAAATGAAAAACTGTTTTTT CASSPLQINEKLFF
13 NA TRBJ2-3 TRBV28 NA TGTGCCAGCAGTACCTACAGGTTCGATACGCAGTATTTT CASSTYRFDTQYF
14 NA TRBJ1-2 TRBV13 NA TGTGCCAGCAGCTTCCGACAGCTCACTGGGGGCTACACCTTC CASSFRQLTGGYTF
11 NA TRBJ2-7 TRBV28 NA TGTGCCAGCAGCACTTACTACGAGCAGTACTTC CASSTYYEQYF
16 NA TRBJ2-5 TRBV18 TRBD2 TGTGCCAGCTCACCGACTAGCGGGAGGGCCGAGGAGACCCAGTACTTC CASSPTSGRAEETQYF
14 NA TRBJ1-4 TRBV7-2 NA TGTGCCAGCAGCTTGCCGGGGGGGGATGAAAAACTGTTTTTT CASSLPGGDEKLFF
16 NA TRBJ2-7 TRBV21-1 NA TGTGCCAGCAGCAAGATTGGGGACAGGGATTCCTACGAGCAGTACTTC CASSKIGDRDSYEQYF